The present T cell receptor beta chain was sequenced within a study of neurological immune-mediated disorders. The sample holds many counts of this clonotype. Synthesis of cDNA used 5'RACE (with 10-nucleotide random UMIs). The authors obtained over 200 million TCR-beta sequences from 15-18 subjects per sequencing run. TCRdb used MiXCR to reprocess the 5' RACE reads, holding one entry per CDR3 protein. The sample shows under 40,000 distinct CDR3 sequences, roughly 14% of them seen only once. Germline trimming cut 5 bases from V and 0 bases from J; bases unmatched to any gene: 6. The CDR3 runs to 16 residues.

Source material: PBMCs. The chain recombines TRBV12-3 or TRBV12-4 with TRBJ2-3; 9 bases are a match to TRBD2. The sequence derives from a woman between 50 and 59 years old with HTLV-1-associated myelopathy (HAM/TSP). The CDR3 sequence: CASSLLLAGSTDTQYF. In DNA, the CDR3 is TGTGCCAGCAGTCTCCTTCTAGCGGGGAGCACAGATACGCAGTATTTT.